This T cell receptor (beta chain) was observed in a study of blood T cells in healthy people across ages. The sample holds a few counts of this clonotype. CDR3 length: 15 residues. Germline values: CDR1 SQVTM, CDR2 ANQGSEA. The V gene end was trimmed by 7 bases and the J gene end by 0 bases; junction bases not matched to a gene: 8. A J-beta primer mix and a sample-barcoded 5' primer were used in a second PCR of about 7 to 12 cycles. Using its own MiXCR run on the 5' RACE reads, TCRdb lists one record per CDR3 protein. The table has roughly 700,000 distinct CDR3 sequences, around 49% seen once. The TCR originated in a woman between 55 and 75 years old in good health. The chain employs TRBV29-1 and TRBJ2-3; 9 bases agree with TRBD2. Sequenced input: blood. In DNA form, the CDR3 reads TGCAGCGGGGCTAGCGGGATTTCTAGCACAGATACGCAGTATTTT. Translated: CSGASGISSTDTQYF.